This T cell receptor (beta chain) comes out of a study of T cells in Graves' hyperthyroidism and ophthalmopathy. Amplification of TCR beta CDR3 regions was performed using RNA transcripts as template. During a first-round RT-PCR of the TCR CDR3, the HTBI primer set was used. MiXCR, run by TCRdb on the multiplex PCR reads, gives a single entry per CDR3 protein. The profile covers a few hundred thousand distinct CDR3 sequences, with about a fifth appearing a single time and more than 25% taken by the ten largest. This clonotype occurred many times. Unmatched junction bases numbered 5, after V lost 6 bases and J lost 8 bases. The CDR3 length is 12 residues. Looked up from germline, CDR1 is MNHEY and CDR2 is SMNVEV (reference sequence).

The chain joins TRBV27 to TRBJ1-2, with 8 nucleotides matching TRBD1. The sample taken for sequencing was blood. The source of this sequence is a young man with Graves' hyperthyroidism. As DNA, the CDR3 is TGTGCCAGCAGCACCGGACAGGGAGGCTACACCTTC. Its protein is CASSTGQGGYTF.